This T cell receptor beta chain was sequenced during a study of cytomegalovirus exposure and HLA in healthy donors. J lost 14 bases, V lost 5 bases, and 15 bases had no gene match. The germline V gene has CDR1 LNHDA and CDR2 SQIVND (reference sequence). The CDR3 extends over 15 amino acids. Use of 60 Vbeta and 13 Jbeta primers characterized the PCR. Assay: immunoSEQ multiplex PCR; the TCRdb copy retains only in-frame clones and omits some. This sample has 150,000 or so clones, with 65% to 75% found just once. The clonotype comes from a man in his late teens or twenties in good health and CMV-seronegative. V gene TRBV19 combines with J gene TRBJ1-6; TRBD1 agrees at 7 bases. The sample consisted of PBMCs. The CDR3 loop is CASSSVDHEGGTLHF. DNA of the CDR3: TGTGCCAGTAGTTCGGTCGACCACGAAGGGGGCACCCTCCACTTT.